The 25 T cell receptor beta chains listed next were all sequenced from one sample in a study of T cell responses to AZD1222 COVID-19 vaccine. The method was immunoSEQ multiplex PCR; TCRdb's version includes in-frame clones alone and lacks a portion of them. The sample has some 120,000 clones, roughly 82% seen once. The sequenced sample was peripheral blood, obtained 28 days after the second AZD1222 dose. The receptors here all came from an adult who received the AZD1222 COVID-19 vaccine.

This clone is a singleton in its sample. The rearrangement links TRBV13 to TRBJ1-1, with a tentative D call TRBD1 (5 bases). Deletions cut 7 bases from V and 6 bases from J, with 21 bases between. The CDR3 is 15 amino acids. Germline-derived CDR1 and CDR2 are PRHDT and FYEKMQ (reference sequence). The CDR3 coding sequence is TGTGCCAGCACCCCCAGGTTTTGGGAGGGGTCTGAAGCTTTCTTT. Translation: CASTPRFWEGSEAFF.

The V gene is TRBV18, the J gene TRBJ1-3, with 7 bases lining up with TRBD1. Germline V gives CDR1 KGHSH, CDR2 LQKENI. J gave up 0 bases and V 2 bases, and 4 bases lay outside the gene matches. The CDR3 has 16 amino acids. CDR3 in DNA: TGTGCCAGCTCACCAGAGACAGGGAGCTCTGGAAACACCATATATTTT. Translation gives CASSPETGSSGNTIYF.

The chain uses TRBV5-1 and TRBJ1-1; 8 bases align to TRBD1. The CDR3 sequence is 13 residues long. The V gene's germline CDR1 is SGHRS and CDR2 YFSETQ. Losses at the gene ends were 4 bases for V and 8 bases for J; bases not matched to a gene: 7. CDR3 nucleotides: TGCGCCAGCAGCCTTGGGACAGGAGGAGAAGCTTTCTTT. It yields the protein CASSLGTGGEAFF.

This chain joins TRBV27 and TRBJ1-5, with a possible D match to TRBD1 (6 bases). The CDR3 is made up of 21 amino acids. CDR1 and CDR2 (germline): MNHEY, SMNVEV (reference sequence). V was pared by 4 bases and J by 0 bases, with 28 bases between. CDR3 nucleotides: TGTGCCAGCAGTTCAATGATCGCTGCAGGGGTTCGGGGGGATAGCAATCAGCCCCAGCATTTT. Translated, it gives CASSSMIAAGVRGDSNQPQHF.

The gene calls are TRBV24-1 and TRBJ2-3; D not certain. The germline gives CDR1 KGHDR, CDR2 SFDVKD. Trimming removed 4 bases from V and 8 bases from J, with 12 bases in between. The CDR3 has 13 residues. In nucleotides, the CDR3 is TGTGCCACCAGTGAGTCCGTTAGTGTTACGCAGTATTTT. The encoded protein is CATSESVSVTQYF.

This clone was observed a handful of times. V and J are TRBV28 and TRBJ1-4; 7 nucleotides agree with TRBD1. Trimming removed 3 bases from V and 7 bases from J; junction bases left unmatched: 5. CDR3 length: 14 residues. From germline, CDR1 is MDHEN and CDR2 SYDVKM. The CDR3, as DNA: TGTGCCAGCAGTTTCTCGACAGGGACTGAAAAACTGTTTTTT. It specifies CASSFSTGTEKLFF.

The J gene is TRBJ2-2, the V gene TRBV6-6; 9 bases fit TRBD1. The ends lost 1 base at V and 5 bases at J; junction bases unmatched: 5. Germline V gives CDR1 MNHNY, CDR2 SVGAGI (reference sequence). The CDR3 length is 16 residues. CDR3 protein: CASSYLGTGMTGELFF. Written as DNA, the CDR3 is TGTGCCAGCAGTTACTTAGGGACAGGGATGACCGGGGAGCTGTTTTTT.

This clone was picked up one time. The CDR3 protein is CATTTSTNYGYTF. CDR3 coding DNA: TGTGCCACCACGACCTCTACTAACTATGGCTACACCTTC. This chain links TRBV19 with TRBJ1-2; D is undetermined. Trimming removed 10 bases at V and 0 bases at J, with 12 bases between. The CDR3 runs 13 residues. Per the germline V gene, CDR1 is LNHDA and CDR2 is SQIVND (reference sequence).

The chain links TRBV28 to TRBJ2-7; 7 nucleotides agree with TRBD1. With V trimmed by 5 bases and J by 2 bases, 9 bases remained unmatched. The CDR3 runs 15 residues. Germline assignment: CDR1 MDHEN and CDR2 SYDVKM. The CDR3 protein is CASSRPGQNPYEQYF. The CDR3 coding sequence is TGTGCCAGCAGTAGACCGGGACAGAATCCCTACGAGCAGTACTTC.

The chain carries TRBV20-1 and TRBJ1-2; 8 nucleotides match TRBD1. This CDR3 has 11 amino acids. Germline CDR1 DFQATT, CDR2 SNEGSKA (reference sequence). The CDR3 sequence is CSTEEQGVYTF. In nucleotides, the CDR3 is TGCAGCACCGAGGAACAGGGGGTCTACACCTTC.

The chain employs TRBV6-5 and TRBJ2-3, with D possibly TRBD1 on 6 matching bases. Trimming took off 0 bases at V and 3 bases at J, with 10 bases between the two ends. The CDR3 loop spans 15 amino acids. In germline, CDR1 is MNHEY, CDR2 SVGAGI. CDR3 region: CASSYSGQGTDTQYF. CDR3 DNA sequence: TGTGCCAGCAGTTACTCTGGGCAGGGGACAGATACGCAGTATTTT.

The rearrangement joins TRBV9 to TRBJ1-1; perhaps TRBD1 as D (5 bases). The V end lost 5 bases, the J end lost 1 base, and 9 bases lay between the germline ends. The V gene's germline CDR1 is SGDLS and CDR2 YYNGEE. The CDR3 runs 13 residues. The CDR3 loop reads CASRGHSNTEAFF. For the CDR3, the DNA is TGTGCCAGCAGAGGACATTCGAACACTGAAGCTTTCTTT.

This sequence joins TRBV9 and TRBJ2-7; perhaps TRBD2 as D (5 bases). V was cut by 2 bases and J by 0 bases, with 18 bases left in between. CDR1 is SGDLS and CDR2 is YYNGEE in the germline V gene. This CDR3 has 17 amino acids. The CDR3 sequence is CASSVHTGLAFSYEQYF. The CDR3 nucleotides read TGTGCCAGCAGCGTCCACACGGGGTTAGCGTTCTCCTACGAGCAGTACTTC.

The V and J genes are TRBV25-1 and TRBJ2-7; 9 bases are a match to TRBD1. V lost 10 bases and J lost 3; bases outside the gene matches: 4. CDR3 length: 12 residues. Germline values: CDR1 MGHDK, CDR2 SYGVNS. DNA for the CDR3: TGTGCCACCGAGGACAGGGGCTACGAGCAGTACTTC. Its protein product is CATEDRGYEQYF.

CDR3 sequence: CASSFTGTEAFF. The CDR3 region has the DNA TGTGCCAGCAGCTTTACAGGCACTGAAGCTTTCTTT. This chain links TRBV5-4 with TRBJ1-1, with D perhaps matching TRBD1 (5 bases). The germline V and J ends were trimmed by 2 bases and 4 bases, with 6 bases remaining between them. This CDR3 has 12 residues. The germline CDR1 and CDR2 sequences are SGHNT and YYREEE (reference sequence). The entire variable domain, with the rest obtained from reference TRBV5-4 and TRBJ1-1, is as follows: ETGVTQSPTHLIKTRGQQVTLRCSSQSGHNTVSWYQQALGQGPQFIFQYYREEENGRGNFPPRFSGLQFPNYSSELNVNALELDDSALYLCASSFTGTEAFFGQGTRLTVV.

The chain is built from TRBV2 and TRBJ1-4; no reliable D call. V dropped 8 bases and J dropped 6 bases, with 13 bases sitting between them. The CDR3 contains 13 residues. Germline V gene sequence: CDR1 SNHLY, CDR2 FYNNEI. Written as DNA, the CDR3 is TGTGCCAGCCGGGATGCTCTCGATGAAAAACTGTTTTTT. It specifies CASRDALDEKLFF.

The V call is TRBV11-2, the J call TRBJ1-2; 8 bases fit TRBD1. The CDR3 has 17 residues. The germline CDR1 and CDR2 sequences are SGHAT and FQNNGV. V trimming: 4 bases; J trimming: 0 bases; junction bases outside the gene matches: 10. CDR3 loop: CASSSSDRAFSNYGYTF. The CDR3 DNA reads as TGTGCCAGCAGCTCCTCGGACAGGGCCTTCTCTAACTATGGCTACACCTTC.

This clone appeared many times. The chain links TRBV19 to TRBJ1-6; TRBD1 agrees at 9 bases. V shed 4 bases, J shed 9 bases, and the junction held 13 bases outside the gene matches. The germline V gene encodes CDR1 LNHDA and CDR2 SQIVND (reference sequence). The CDR3 consists of 17 residues. CDR3 protein: CASSTNPGQGVGSPLHF. In nucleotides, the CDR3 is TGTGCCAGTAGTACAAACCCGGGACAGGGAGTCGGTTCACCCCTCCACTTT.

This chain uses TRBV7-3 with TRBJ1-2; D uncertain. Trimming shortened V by 3 bases and J by 7 bases, and 12 bases separated the two germline ends. This CDR3 has 13 amino acids. Germline V CDR1 and CDR2: SGHTA, FQGTGA. The CDR3, as DNA: TGTGCCAGCAGCTTGGGCAGAAAGGGTGGCTACACCTTC. This encodes CASSLGRKGGYTF.

The V gene is TRBV27, the J gene TRBJ2-7; 7 nucleotides agree with TRBD2. This CDR3 region has 18 residues. Germline lookup yields CDR1 MNHEY and CDR2 SMNVEV (reference sequence). The V segment lost 3 bases and the J segment 0 bases; nucleotides outside the gene matches: 14. CDR3 in amino acids: CASSLGGRGTSYSYEQYF. DNA of the CDR3: TGTGCCAGCAGTTTGGGGGGGAGAGGTACTAGCTACTCCTACGAGCAGTACTTC.

This chain joins TRBV7-9 and TRBJ2-5, with 7 bases that match TRBD1. The CDR3 is made up of 14 amino acids. Losses at the gene ends were 5 bases for V and 1 base for J; bases not matched to a gene: 4. Germline V gene lookup returns CDR1 SEHNR and CDR2 FQNEAQ (reference sequence). The chain's CDR3 is CASSVWDSQETQYF. In nucleotides, the CDR3 is TGTGCCAGCAGCGTATGGGACAGCCAAGAGACCCAGTACTTC.

The CDR3 region is CASSLGFGQGSNYEQYF. CDR3 DNA sequence: TGTGCCAGCAGCTTAGGTTTTGGCCAGGGCTCCAACTACGAGCAGTACTTC. The chain carries TRBV7-8 and TRBJ2-7, with a weak D call TRBD1 (5 bases). CDR1 is SGHVS, CDR2 FQNEAQ, per germline. Trimming shortened V by 1 base and J by 3 bases, and 19 bases separated the two germline ends. The CDR3 has 17 residues.

The chain is built from TRBV6-2 or TRBV6-3 and TRBJ2-7, with a possible D match to TRBD1 (6 bases). Trimming removed 4 bases at V and 3 bases at J, with 13 bases between. CDR1 is MNHEY and CDR2 is SVGEGT in the germline V gene. The CDR3 contains 14 residues. The CDR3 DNA reads as TGTGCCAGCAGTTTCCGAACAGGGAGCTACGAGCAGTACTTC. This gives the protein CASSFRTGSYEQYF.

This rearrangement joins TRBV7-3 to TRBJ1-1; no clear D gene. Trimming removed 2 bases from V and 2 bases from J, with 12 bases in between. The CDR3 loop spans 15 amino acids. CDR1 SGHTA and CDR2 FQGTGA come from the germline V gene. The CDR3 spells CASSLSRELNTEAFF. CDR3 DNA sequence: TGTGCCAGCAGCTTATCGCGGGAACTCAACACTGAAGCTTTCTTT.

The rearrangement joins TRBV7-6 to TRBJ1-4; D may be TRBD1 (5 bases). Deletions cut 4 bases from V and 0 bases from J, with 12 bases between. The CDR3 consists of 16 residues. CDR1 and CDR2 (germline): SGHVS, FNYEAQ. CDR3 sequence: CASSYSGVATNEKLFF. The CDR3 DNA follows: TGTGCCAGCAGCTATTCGGGGGTTGCAACTAATGAAAAACTGTTTTTT.